The rows below give T cell receptor beta chains drawn from one sample of a study of T-cell reconstitution after alpha-beta-depleted transplantation in children. TCRdb processed the PCR reads anew with MiXCR; each CDR3 protein has one entry. This sample has approximately 490,000 distinct CDR3 sequences, with approximately 13% found just once. The starting material was PBMCs from the stem cell graft donor, obtained from the stem cell graft. These receptors all come from a human donor who donated a stem cell graft to a child with combined immunodeficiency. Both conserved end residues are part of each CDR3. Fields, in order: V gene, J gene, D gene, clone size, CDR3 DNA, CDR3 protein. D genes are given only for firm matches. The size field is filled for only some rows; it gives once, few, many or a size class.

TRBV12-3/TRBV12-4	TRBJ2-5	TRBD2	many	TGTGCCAGCAGTTTAGAGGCTAGCGGAGAGACCCAGTACTTC	CASSLEASGETQYF
TRBV7-2	TRBJ1-1	-	many	TGTGCCAGCAGATCTCGGACAGTGTCGAACACTGAAGCTTTCTTT	CASRSRTVSNTEAFF
TRBV4-3	TRBJ2-5	TRBD1	-	TGCGCCAGCATTCGCGACAGGGTAGGGGAGACCCAGTACTTC	CASIRDRVGETQYF
TRBV12-3/TRBV12-4	TRBJ2-2	-	many	TGTGCCAGCAGGGCGTTTCTGAGGACCGCCGGGGAGCTGTTTTTT	CASRAFLRTAGELFF
TRBV19	TRBJ1-1	-	-	TGTGCCAGTAGTATGGGGAGGACAACTGAAGCTTTCTTT	CASSMGRTTEAFF
TRBV18	TRBJ2-3	-	-	TGTGCCAGCTCACCATGGAACAGGCGGGAAACAGATACGCAGTATTTT	CASSPWNRRETDTQYF
TRBV3-1	TRBJ2-7	-	few	TGTGCCAGCAGCCAAGATCTCAGCCGAGGCGCTGGGGGCGAGCAGTACTTC	CASSQDLSRGAGGEQYF
TRBV4-3	TRBJ2-2	TRBD1	few	TGCGCCAGCAGCCGGACAGGGCTAAACACCGGGGAGCTGTTTTTT	CASSRTGLNTGELFF
TRBV20-1	TRBJ2-7	-	once	TGCAGTGCTAGTAGAGGCTGGGGCAGGGGCGAGCAGTACTTC	CSASRGWGRGEQYF
TRBV4-3	TRBJ2-7	TRBD1	-	TGCGCCAGCAGCCAAACCGGGACAGGGAGCTCCTACGAGCAGTACTTC	CASSQTGTGSSYEQYF
TRBV20-1	TRBJ2-1	-	-	TGCAGTGCTAGAGATGGGCGGGGAAAGAATGAGCAGTTCTTC	CSARDGRGKNEQFF
TRBV4-3	TRBJ2-2	-	many	TGCGCCAGCAGCCAAGGACTAAACACCGGGGAGCTGTTTTTT	CASSQGLNTGELFF
TRBV27	TRBJ2-1	-	-	TGTGCCAGCAGTTTCGGGGGAGCTGAGCAGTTCTTC	CASSFGGAEQFF
TRBV6-1	TRBJ1-1	-	few	TGTGCCAGCAGCTCCGACCTGGGAACTGAAGCTTTCTTT	CASSSDLGTEAFF